This TCR beta chain was obtained from a study of CD8 T cells in ankylosing spondylitis. Study-level results: Blood from ankylosing spondylitis patients appeared to carry a characteristic eight-variant TCR beta motif.

This clonotype came up many times. What it binds is not known. One entry per CDR3 protein results from TCRdb running MiXCR on the 5' RACE reads. The repertoire holds 400,000 to 450,000 distinct CDR3 sequences, roughly 18% seen once, with approximately 1% in the top ten. CDR1 is KGHSH and CDR2 is LQKENI in the germline V gene. The V and J ends lost 2 bases and 6 bases respectively, with 8 bases between them. CDR3 length equals 13 residues. Sequencing was done on a sample of blood, either unsorted or a sorted T cell fraction (not recorded which). The chain carries TRBV18 and TRBJ1-5; a weak D match, TRBD1 (5 bases). The receptor was derived from a male donor with ankylosing spondylitis. CDR3 amino acids: CASSPTGTQPQHF. The CDR3 DNA reads as TGTGCCAGCTCACCAACGGGGACTCAGCCCCAGCATTTT.